Sequencing of this T cell receptor beta chain was carried out in a study of response to subunit inactivated influenza vaccine. Using its own MiXCR run on the RT-PCR reads, TCRdb lists one record per CDR3 protein. The sample records 550,000 to 800,000 distinct CDR3 sequences, 15% to 19% being singletons. The table lists this clonotype with a few counts. This CDR3 has 16 residues. The trim removed 0 bases at V and 5 bases at J, leaving 8 bases unmatched. Per germline, CDR1 LNHNV and CDR2 YYDKDF (reference sequence). This TCR derives from a man between 45 and 60 years old who received an inactivated influenza vaccine. Source: PBMCs from blood, taken 12 days after vaccination. V gene TRBV15 combines with J gene TRBJ2-7, with 9 positions matching TRBD1. The CDR3, as DNA: TGTGCCACCAGCAGAGAAGGGTCGACAGGGGGACACGAGCAGTACTTC. It codes for CATSREGSTGGHEQYF.